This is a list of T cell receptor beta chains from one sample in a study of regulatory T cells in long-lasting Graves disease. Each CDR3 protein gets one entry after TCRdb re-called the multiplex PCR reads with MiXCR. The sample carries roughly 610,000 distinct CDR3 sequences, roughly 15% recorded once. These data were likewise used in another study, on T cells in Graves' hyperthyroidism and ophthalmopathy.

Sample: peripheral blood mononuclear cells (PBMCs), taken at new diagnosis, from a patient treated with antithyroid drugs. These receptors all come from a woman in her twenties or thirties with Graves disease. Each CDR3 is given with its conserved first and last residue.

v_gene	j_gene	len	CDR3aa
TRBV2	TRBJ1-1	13	CASSENSGLKAFF
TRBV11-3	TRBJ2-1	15	CASSKGGSSYNEQFF
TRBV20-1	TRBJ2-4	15	CSALPGQGAGNIQYF
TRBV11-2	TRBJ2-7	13	CASSNSHGYEQYF
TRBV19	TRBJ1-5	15	CASTPLTGGGQPQHF
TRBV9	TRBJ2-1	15	CASSDRLAGVGEQFF
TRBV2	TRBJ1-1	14	CASRRRGQNTEAFF
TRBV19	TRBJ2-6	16	CASSISRVAGASVLTF
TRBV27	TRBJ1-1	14	CASSFREQNTEAFF
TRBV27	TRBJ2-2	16	CASSLSGTGVTGELFF
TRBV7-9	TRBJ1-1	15	CASSLKDSMNTEAFF
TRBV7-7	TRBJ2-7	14	CASSVRDRGHEQYF
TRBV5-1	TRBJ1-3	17	CASSLVWGKYSGNTIYF
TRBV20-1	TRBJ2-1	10	CSAKVPEQFF
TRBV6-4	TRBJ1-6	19	CASSDCSGAEVSYNSPLHF